The entry that follows covers one T cell receptor beta chain sequence. What this receptor recognizes is not known. One base away there is no much larger clone; base qualities are not given. TCRbeta CDR3 regions were amplified from genomic DNA using the immunoSEQ Assay, a bias-controlled multiplex PCR. The published analysis was carried out like this. Nucleated cell counts per sample were estimated from amplification of reference gene primers within the assay. To quantify the absolute abundance of each unique TCRbeta CDR3 rearrangement, sequence reads were collapsed and filtered. For each sample, productive Simpson clonality was calculated as the square root of Simpson's diversity index over productive rearrangements. TCRdb retrieved this table from immuneACCESS and kept in-frame rearrangements only. Not all clones are present; in checked studies, unresolved V genes account for under half, and no reason is known for the remainder. V and J calls and clone size follow that table, whereas D and trimming were derived from the DNA. Within this sample are some 190,000 clones, with about four fifths of them counted one time only. The top ten hold about 6.3% of the sample.

CDR1 and CDR2, looked up from the germline V gene, are SGHVS and FNYEAQ. The germline V end is reduced by 5 bases and the J end by 5 bases; junction bases left unmatched: 13. The CDR3 goes from the cysteine to the phenylalanine over 18 residues. Only the CDR3 DNA stays, 54 bases, in frame from base 1. The sample comes from a study of blood T cell repertoires in COVID-19 (TCRdb year 2020). General notes on the study: Samples covering the acute and convalescent phases of COVID-19 were provided by collaborators in the United States, Italy and Spain. Where available, HLA class I and class II types were obtained from metadata supplied by the sample provider rather than from assay-based typing. The material from the prospective study consisted of cDNA or gDNA derived from T cells, B-cell-depleted T cells, or PBMCs. Samples were obtained from the ongoing ImmuneRACE study (first 160 participants) and from approximately 1,200 subjects provided by 6 global collaborators. A freely available public database, intended as a resource for researchers studying the immune response to SARS-CoV-2, is where the repertoires were released. Subjects who had been exposed to COVID-19, were actively infected with it, or had recovered from it provided the deeply sampled blood TCRbeta repertoires that made up the dataset. Nearly every sample came with metadata listing a de-identified subject ID, COVID-19 status, age in years and sex. Paper-wide results and their limitations: The quantity of clinical and demographic metadata differed by source and by participant and was supplied without curation.

Whole blood was collected in K2EDTA tubes by collaborating institutions according to the institutions' own protocols. For TCRbeta analysis, collaborators shipped samples as frozen whole blood, isolated PBMCs, or DNA extracted from either of those sample types. This TCR was recovered from a man in his fifties or sixties with acute or convalescent COVID-19. This receptor chain uses TRBV7-6 and TRBJ2-5, with 14 central nucleotides matching TRBD2. Sequencing input: peripheral blood. This receptor has the CDR3 CASSLNTGTSGRVETQYF. The bases read TGTGCCAGCAGCCTGAACACCGGGACTAGCGGGAGAGTGGAGACCCAGTACTTC. When the CDR3 is completed using the reference TRBV7-6 and TRBJ2-5 genes on either side, the full variable domain is GAGVSQSPRYKVTKRGQDVALRCDPISGHVSLYWYRQALGQGPEFLTYFNYEAQQDKSGLPNDRFSAERPEGSISTLTIQRTEQRDSAMYRCASSLNTGTSGRVETQYFGPGTRLLVL.